The source of this T cell receptor (beta chain) is a study of cytomegalovirus exposure and HLA in healthy donors. General study results and limits: A later analysis found TCR association rates differed by HLA locus, highest for DRB1 and lowest for HLA-C. Presence/absence analyses took donor sequencing depth as roughly uniform. A previous analysis found most TCR beta V segments productive roughly 87% or roughly 30% of the time.

The PCR made use of 60 Vbeta and 13 Jbeta primers. Measured with immunoSEQ multiplex PCR; TCRdb has only the in-frame clones, and not every one. This table has some 200,000 clones, roughly four fifths appearing once. A note on this clone: Its antigen is as yet unknown.

CDR3 length: 14 residues. Germline CDR1 LNHNV, CDR2 YYDKDF (reference sequence). Trimming removed 1 base from V and 3 bases from J; junction bases left unmatched: 2. Sequenced input: PBMCs. The chain is built from TRBV15 and TRBJ1-1; TRBD1 agrees at 7 bases. This TCR derives from a woman in her 30s in good health and CMV-seropositive. CDR3 nucleotides: TGTGCCACCAGCAGAGGCCAGGGGGACACTGAAGCTTTCTTT. Its protein product is CATSRGQGDTEAFF.